A selection of T cell receptor beta chains follows, all from one sample in a study of cytomegalovirus exposure and HLA in healthy donors. Sequenced by immunoSEQ multiplex PCR; TCRdb stores in-frame clones only, minus some. This sample has 100,000 to 120,000 clones, with more than 75% found just once. The sample consisted of PBMCs. The receptors derive from a man aged 35 to 55 in good health and CMV-seronegative. CDR3s include the opening cysteine and the closing phenylalanine or tryptophan. A D gene is named only where the DNA matches it firmly.

v_call d_call cdr3_aa
TRBV6-5 TRBD1 CASSSGQGATEAFF
TRBV2 NA CASSDRGFDGYTF
TRBV4-1 TRBD1 CASSQGAGTAFYGYTF
TRBV5-4 TRBD1 CASSLMTGGDEKLFF
TRBV5-6 NA CASSPGLKREQYF
TRBV2 NA CASRVASYEQYF
TRBV11-2 NA CASSLSSAGNQPQHF
TRBV27 TRBD2 CASSLAGGLPGELFF
TRBV30 TRBD2 CALTPGLATGELFF
TRBV5-1 NA CASRERTANTGELFF
TRBV18 NA CASSPRETANTEAFF
TRBV5-1 NA CASSPGLNSNQPQHF
TRBV5-1 TRBD1 CASSSAQGGNTEAFF
TRBV7-9 NA CASSLAGHTGELFF
TRBV6-1 TRBD2 CASSAAAGGNEQFF
TRBV10-3 TRBD1 CAISESNGQGPYNEQFF
TRBV6-1 NA CASSFTANYGYTF
TRBV9 NA CASSSLDSSLSSGNTIYF
TRBV27 NA CASSLVPRDTYYGYTF
TRBV6-1 TRBD2 CASSALSGGAGDTQYF
TRBV5-1 TRBD1 CASSPGTGNQPQHF
TRBV30 TRBD1 CAWRGWTGGIEAFF
TRBV6-1 NA CASSVKERMPQHF
TRBV6-1 TRBD2 CASSERASGGLYYEQYF
TRBV7-6 NA CASSHSLGGAGRQPQHF
TRBV2 NA CASSPQNSPLHF
TRBV29-1 NA CSVQGRDEKLFF
TRBV10-2 NA CASSERRTAGGYTF
TRBV6-6 TRBD1 CASRTGANYGYTF
TRBV27 NA CASWRAKGEKLFF
TRBV6-6 TRBD2 CASSWPSGDNEQFF